A selection of T cell receptor beta chains follows, all from one sample in a study of blood T cell repertoires in COVID-19. This table comes from immunoSEQ multiplex PCR, and its TCRdb copy is limited to in-frame clones, with some not included. The sample yields 230,000 or so clones, 88% seen once. Input material: PBMCs or T cells enriched from blood (not recorded which). The receptor source for this set is a woman aged 40 to 49 with acute COVID-19. Both conserved end residues are part of each CDR3. D genes are given only for firm matches. Expanded clones get a size class; other rows say once, few or many, or leave the size out.

NA	NA	TRBV4-2	TRBJ1-3	CASSQDGWEGLRNTIYF	TGTGCCAGCAGCCAAGATGGGTGGGAGGGTCTGAGAAACACCATATATTTT
TRBD1	NA	TRBV5-6	TRBJ1-2	CASSLERGRSGYTF	TGTGCCAGCAGCTTGGAGAGGGGGCGGAGTGGCTACACCTTC
NA	few	TRBV5-1	TRBJ1-5	CASSRVQREKDSNQPQHF	TGCGCCAGCAGCCGAGTGCAGAGGGAGAAGGATAGCAATCAGCCCCAGCATTTT
TRBD2	few	TRBV4-2	TRBJ2-7	CASSQTGIGRDEQYF	TGTGCCAGCAGCCAGACGGGGATAGGGAGGGACGAGCAGTACTTC
NA	NA	TRBV19	TRBJ1-5	CASSFREGNQPQHF	TGTGCCAGTAGTTTCAGGGAGGGAAATCAGCCCCAGCATTTT
NA	once	TRBV9	TRBJ1-2	CASSARDRGNGYTF	TGTGCCAGCAGCGCCCGGGACCGGGGGAATGGCTACACCTTC
TRBD1	once	TRBV7-8	TRBJ1-2	CASSRDRGNLRGYTF	TGTGCCAGCAGCCGGGACAGGGGAAATTTACGGGGCTACACCTTC
NA	NA	TRBV30	TRBJ1-5	CAWSEGKGNQPQHF	TGTGCCTGGAGTGAGGGAAAGGGGAATCAGCCCCAGCATTTT
NA	NA	TRBV4-2	TRBJ1-1	CASSQQGTEAFF	TGTGCCAGCAGCCAACAGGGGACTGAAGCTTTCTTT
NA	NA	TRBV5-4	TRBJ2-7	CASSSATVPGYEQYF	TGTGCCAGCAGCTCTGCTACGGTACCCGGCTACGAGCAGTACTTC
TRBD1	NA	TRBV27	TRBJ1-6	CASRGDRGTSPLHF	TGTGCCAGCAGGGGGGACAGGGGGACTTCACCCCTCCACTTT
TRBD2	NA	TRBV5-4	TRBJ2-3	CASRPGTSGTDTQYF	TGTGCCAGCAGACCCGGGACTAGCGGCACAGATACGCAGTATTTT
NA	NA	TRBV7-9	TRBJ1-3	CASSQARNTIYF	TGTGCCAGCAGCCAAGCGAGAAACACCATATATTTT
TRBD2	once	TRBV18	TRBJ2-1	CASSQRLAGGPLSSYNEQFF	TGTGCCAGCTCCCAGAGACTAGCGGGAGGGCCGTTGAGCTCCTACAATGAGCAGTTCTTC
TRBD1	NA	TRBV27	TRBJ1-2	CASRDRGGFTGGYTF	TGTGCCAGCAGGGACAGGGGGGGATTTACGGGAGGCTACACCTTC
NA	NA	TRBV2	TRBJ1-2	CASSVSQGGYGYTF	TGTGCCAGCAGTGTTTCACAGGGCGGGTATGGCTACACCTTC
TRBD1	NA	TRBV5-4	TRBJ1-1	CASSRGTGDTEAFF	TGTGCCAGCAGCCGCGGTACAGGGGACACTGAAGCTTTCTTT
NA	NA	TRBV25-1	TRBJ1-1	CASSEAARGNRVTEAFF	TGTGCCAGCAGTGAAGCGGCCCGAGGGAATCGGGTCACTGAAGCTTTCTTT
NA	NA	TRBV4-3	TRBJ2-7	CASSHRGMRDEQYF	TGCGCCAGCAGCCACCGGGGGATGAGAGACGAGCAGTACTTC
TRBD1	once	TRBV7-8	TRBJ2-2	CASSFSGTGNANTGELFF	TGTGCCAGCAGCTTTTCCGGGACAGGGAATGCGAACACCGGGGAGCTGTTTTTT
NA	NA	TRBV2	TRBJ1-1	CASTRPPTEAFF	TGTGCCAGCACGCGTCCCCCCACTGAAGCTTTCTTT
TRBD1	NA	TRBV5-6	TRBJ2-2	CASSFGTGGPGELFF	TGTGCCAGCAGCTTTGGGACAGGGGGCCCCGGGGAGCTGTTTTTT
TRBD1	NA	TRBV19	TRBJ1-5	CASSFGQGVQPQHF	TGTGCCAGTAGTTTCGGACAGGGGGTTCAGCCCCAGCATTTT
NA	few	TRBV2	TRBJ1-1	CASSEELRTEAFF	TGTGCCAGCAGTGAAGAGTTGCGGACTGAAGCTTTCTTT
TRBD1	few	TRBV9	TRBJ1-1	CASSDGTGGAGTEAFF	TGTGCCAGCAGCGACGGGACAGGGGGCGCGGGAACTGAAGCTTTCTTT
TRBD2	NA	TRBV7-9	TRBJ2-3	CASSLSAGGPGDTQYF	TGTGCCAGCAGCCTCTCGGCGGGGGGGCCTGGAGATACGCAGTATTTT
NA	NA	TRBV9	TRBJ1-1	CASSVVPAANTEAFF	TGTGCCAGCAGCGTAGTGCCAGCGGCAAACACTGAAGCTTTCTTT